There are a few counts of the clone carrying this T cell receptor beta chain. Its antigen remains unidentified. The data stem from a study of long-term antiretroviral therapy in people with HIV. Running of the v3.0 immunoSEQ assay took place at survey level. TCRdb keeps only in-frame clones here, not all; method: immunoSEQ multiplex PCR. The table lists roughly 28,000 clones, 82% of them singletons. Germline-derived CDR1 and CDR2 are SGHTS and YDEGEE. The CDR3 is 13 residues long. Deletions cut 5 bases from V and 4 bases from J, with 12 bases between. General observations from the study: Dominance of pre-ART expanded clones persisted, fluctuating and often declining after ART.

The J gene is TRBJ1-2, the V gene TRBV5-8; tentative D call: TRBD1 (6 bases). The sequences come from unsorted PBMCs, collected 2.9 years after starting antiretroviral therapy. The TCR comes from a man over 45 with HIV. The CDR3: CASRPGHSYGYTF. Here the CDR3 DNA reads TGTGCCAGCAGACCGGGACACAGCTATGGCTACACCTTC.